The 30 T cell receptor beta chains below come from one sample, sequenced in a study of OX40 agonist ivuxolimab in advanced cancers. TCRdb's copy holds only in-frame clones and misses some; the assay was immunoSEQ multiplex PCR. Of some 58,000 clones in the sample, less than 90% are singletons; the top ten hold 0.77%. Sample: CD4+ or CD8+ T cells sorted from blood, taken in a trial of the OX40 agonist ivuxolimab. All receptors come from an adult with an advanced solid tumor such as melanoma, head and neck, liver or kidney cancer.

V usage is TRBV6-1 and J usage is TRBJ1-1, with no clear D. Deletions cut 5 bases from V and 5 bases from J, with 9 bases between. Germline lookup yields CDR1 MNHNS and CDR2 SASEGT. CDR3 length equals 12 residues. The CDR3 loop is CASSFGETEAFF. The CDR3 DNA sequence: TGTGCCAGCAGTTTTGGGGAGACTGAAGCTTTCTTT.

The chain is built from TRBV7-2 and TRBJ2-5; D gene uncertain. Germline lookup yields CDR1 SGHTA and CDR2 FQGNSA. CDR3 length: 11 amino acids. Trimming removed 3 bases from V and 5 bases from J, with 4 bases in between. The CDR3 DNA sequence: TGTGCCAGCAGCTTTTGGGAGACCCAGTACTTC. Translating it yields CASSFWETQYF.

The chain uses TRBV4-1 and TRBJ2-1; 8 bases are a match to TRBD2. The CDR3 is 17 residues long. In germline, CDR1 is MGHRA, CDR2 YSYEKL. Losses at the gene ends were 0 bases for V and 9 bases for J; bases not matched to a gene: 13. The CDR3 DNA follows: TGCGCCAGCAGCCAAGAGTCGGGAGGGCACACTTTTCGTGAGCAGTTCTTC. Translated, it gives CASSQESGGHTFREQFF.

The genes are TRBV27 and TRBJ2-7, with 9 nucleotides matching TRBD2. This CDR3 is 13 amino acids long. Trimming took 6 bases from V and 4 from J; bases not matched to a gene: 4. Germline-derived CDR1 and CDR2 are MNHEY and SMNVEV (reference sequence). As DNA, the CDR3 is TGTGCCAGCAGGGGCAGCGGGAGGTACGAGCAGTACTTC. As protein: CASRGSGRYEQYF.

The CDR3 region is CASSIIGNTEAFF. The DNA of the CDR3 is TGTGCCAGTAGTATAATCGGGAACACTGAAGCTTTCTTT. This chain uses TRBV19 with TRBJ1-1; D call uncertain. This CDR3 is built from 13 residues. Trimming took 2 bases from V and 1 from J, leaving 5 bases between them. Germline V gene lookup returns CDR1 LNHDA and CDR2 SQIVND (reference sequence).

This clone was found a few times. The V gene is TRBV7-9, the J gene TRBJ2-5; D not resolved. The CDR3 consists of 14 residues. Deletions cut 5 bases from V and 2 bases from J, with 12 bases between. The germline V gene has CDR1 SEHNR and CDR2 FQNEAQ (reference sequence). CDR3 sequence: CASSGTVWQETQYF. CDR3 coding DNA: TGTGCCAGCAGCGGTACAGTGTGGCAAGAGACCCAGTACTTC.

This rearrangement joins TRBV27 to TRBJ1-2; D remains unclear. The ends were cut back, 3 bases at V and 6 bases at J, with 17 bases in the middle. In germline, CDR1 is MNHEY, CDR2 SMNVEV (reference sequence). The length of the CDR3 is 15 residues. The CDR3 protein is CASSLKAGSPNGYTF. In nucleotides, the CDR3 is TGTGCCAGCAGTTTGAAAGCCGGGAGCCCAAATGGCTACACCTTC.

The chain couples TRBV15 to TRBJ2-7; D tentatively fits TRBD1 or TRBD2 (5 bases each). The germline V and J ends were trimmed by 1 base and 4 bases, with 11 bases remaining between them. Germline CDR1 is LNHNV and CDR2 is YYDKDF (reference sequence). This CDR3 has 14 amino acids. The CDR3 DNA follows: TGTGCCACCAGCAGAGGTGGGGGTCGTTACGAGCAGTACTTC. The encoded protein is CATSRGGGRYEQYF. Supplemented by reference TRBV15 and TRBJ2-7, the full variable domain reads DAMVIQNPRYQVTQFGKPVTLSCSQTLNHNVMYWYQQKSSQAPKLLFHYYDKDFNNEADTPDNFQSRRPNTSFCFLDIRSPGLGDTAMYLCATSRGGGRYEQYFGPGTRLTVT.

The chain carries TRBV19 and TRBJ1-2, with TRBD1 identical over 7 bases. V dropped 7 bases and J dropped 5; count of bases not matched to a gene: 10. In germline, CDR1 is LNHDA, CDR2 SQIVND (reference sequence). This CDR3 has 14 amino acids. The CDR3: CASIETAGGYGYTF. CDR3 sequence (DNA): TGTGCCAGTATAGAGACCGCAGGGGGGTATGGCTACACCTTC.

This chain links TRBV28 with TRBJ2-2; no firm D call. Trimming cost V 5 bases and J 2 bases, with 3 bases left between them. Germline CDR1 MDHEN, CDR2 SYDVKM. The CDR3 length is 12 residues. CDR3 loop: CASSHNTGELFF. CDR3 nucleotide sequence: TGTGCCAGCAGTCATAACACCGGGGAGCTGTTTTTT.

This CDR3 is CASSAPGGRALNEQFF. In nucleotides, the CDR3 is TGTGCCAGCAGCGCCCCAGGCGGGCGGGCCCTCAATGAGCAGTTCTTC. The chain employs TRBV9 and TRBJ2-1; tentative D call: TRBD2 (5 bases). From germline, CDR1 is SGDLS and CDR2 YYNGEE. The length of the CDR3 is 16 residues. Trimming took off 3 bases at V and 6 bases at J, with 19 bases between the two ends.

A remark on this clone: Other DNA variants within this sample encode the same CDR3. The rearrangement uses TRBV5-5 and TRBJ2-3, with a weak D call TRBD1 (5 bases). V lost 1 base, J lost 4 bases, and 7 bases lay in between. The V gene's germline CDR1 is SGHKS and CDR2 YYEKEE (reference sequence). This CDR3 comprises 13 residues. The DNA for the CDR3 is TGTGCCAGCAGCTTGCAGGGATCAGATACGCAGTATTTT. It codes for CASSLQGSDTQYF.

This chain links TRBV6-5 with TRBJ2-2, with TRBD2 as a possible D gene (5 bases). From germline, CDR1 is MNHEY and CDR2 SVGAGI. The CDR3 runs 15 residues. Trimming shortened V by 5 bases and J by 9 bases, and 19 bases separated the two germline ends. The CDR3 loop is CASSPRGETGRELFF. CDR3 DNA: TGTGCCAGCAGTCCGCGTGGGGAGACGGGGAGGGAGCTGTTTTTT.

The chain uses TRBV7-8 and TRBJ2-1; a possible D gene is TRBD2 (6 bases). The CDR3 contains 15 residues. V was clipped by 0 bases and J by 4 bases, with 10 bases between them. Germline CDR1 is SGHVS and CDR2 is FQNEAQ. For the CDR3, the DNA is TGTGCCAGCAGCTTAGCTACTAGCCTTTACAATGAGCAGTTCTTC. Protein: CASSLATSLYNEQFF. Based on the CDR3 plus reference TRBV7-8 and TRBJ2-1, the full variable domain is GAGVSQSPRYKVAKRGQDVALRCDPISGHVSLFWYQQALGQGPEFLTYFQNEAQLDKSGLPSDRFFAERPEGSVSTLKIQRTQQEDSAVYLCASSLATSLYNEQFFGPGTRLTVL.

The gene calls are TRBV19 and TRBJ1-2; D is unclear. CDR1 LNHDA and CDR2 SQIVND come from the germline V gene (reference sequence). The CDR3 contains 13 residues. Trimming shortened V by 1 base and J by 8 bases, and 11 bases separated the two germline ends. Here the CDR3 reads CASSIASLGGYTF. The CDR3 DNA reads TGTGCCAGTAGTATAGCTTCCTTGGGGGGCTACACCTTC.

The chain uses TRBV7-2 and TRBJ2-5, with D possibly being TRBD2 (5 bases). The CDR3 is 15 residues long. Germline V gives CDR1 SGHTA, CDR2 FQGNSA. V dropped 1 base and J dropped 4 bases, with 13 bases sitting between them. The CDR3 is CASSLGPSYVETQYF. CDR3 DNA sequence: TGTGCCAGCAGCTTAGGGCCTAGCTATGTAGAGACCCAGTACTTC. Full variable domain (rest looked up from reference TRBV7-2 and TRBJ2-5): GAGVSQSPSNKVTEKGKDVELRCDPISGHTALYWYRQSLGQGLEFLIYFQGNSAPDKSGLPSDRFSAERTGGSVSTLTIQRTQQEDSAVYLCASSLGPSYVETQYFGPGTRLLVL.

The rearrangement joins TRBV5-1 to TRBJ2-5, with D perhaps TRBD1 (6 bases). The V and J ends lost 4 bases and 0 bases respectively, with 13 bases between them. The CDR3 is made up of 15 amino acids. Germline V gene lookup returns CDR1 SGHRS and CDR2 YFSETQ. The CDR3 loop is CASSLGQRDQETQYF. In nucleotides, the CDR3 is TGCGCCAGCAGCCTAGGACAGCGCGACCAAGAGACCCAGTACTTC.

This rearrangement joins TRBV30 to TRBJ1-2; the D gene is possibly TRBD1 (6 bases). The V end lost 2 bases, the J end lost 0 bases, and 10 bases lay between the germline ends. Germline CDR1 GTSNPN, CDR2 SVGIG (reference sequence). The CDR3 length is 14 residues. The DNA for the CDR3 is TGTGCCTGGAGTAGACAGGTAGCTAACTATGGCTACACCTTC. Its protein is CAWSRQVANYGYTF.

DNA of the CDR3: TGTGCCAGCAACCGGGACGCTCAAGAGACCCAGTACTTC. This encodes CASNRDAQETQYF. The chain carries TRBV6-1 and TRBJ2-5, with D perhaps TRBD1 or TRBD2 (5 bases each). The V gene lost 7 bases and the J gene lost 2 bases, with 11 bases spanning the gap. The CDR3 is 13 amino acids. In germline, CDR1 is MNHNS, CDR2 SASEGT.

The chain is built from TRBV10-3 and TRBJ2-1; 15 bases are a match to TRBD2. The CDR3 contains 17 residues. From germline, CDR1 is ENHRY and CDR2 SYGVKD. V shed 3 bases and J 7 bases; nucleotides not matched to a gene: 7. Here the CDR3 reads CAISDWTSGGAGNEQFF. For the CDR3, the DNA is TGTGCCATCAGTGATTGGACTAGCGGGGGGGCAGGAAATGAGCAGTTCTTC.

V gene TRBV6-1 combines with J gene TRBJ2-5; D gene uncertain. Trimming pared 4 bases from V and 2 bases from J, leaving 14 bases between. This CDR3 has 15 residues. Germline V gene lookup returns CDR1 MNHNS and CDR2 SASEGT. CDR3 nucleotides: TGTGCCAGCAGTGGAGTCGGGCGGATACAAGAGACCCAGTACTTC. This translates into CASSGVGRIQETQYF.

This clone came up a few times. The chain carries TRBV18 and TRBJ2-1; tentatively, D is TRBD1 (5 bases). The germline CDR1 and CDR2 sequences are KGHSH and LQKENI. Trimming removed 1 base at V and 8 bases at J, with 12 bases between. This CDR3 is 14 amino acids long. This CDR3 is CASSPLSGLHEQFF. CDR3 sequence (DNA): TGTGCCAGCTCACCACTTTCAGGGCTCCATGAGCAGTTCTTC.

This clone was seen once. V gene TRBV7-2 combines with J gene TRBJ2-5, with TRBD2 matching over 9 bases. J gave up 4 bases and V 0 bases, and 6 bases lay outside the gene matches. The CDR3 runs to 16 residues. Germline V gene lookup returns CDR1 SGHTA and CDR2 FQGNSA. CDR3 residues: CASSLAPRGGGETQYF. The CDR3 nucleotides read TGTGCCAGCAGCTTAGCCCCGCGGGGGGGTGGAGAGACCCAGTACTTC.

The CDR3 reads CATSRVGLSSYEQYF. The CDR3 region has the DNA TGTGCCACCAGCAGAGTAGGCCTCAGCTCCTACGAGCAGTACTTC. The chain uses TRBV15 and TRBJ2-7; D unclear. The CDR3 has 15 residues. CDR1 and CDR2 (germline): LNHNV, YYDKDF (reference sequence). Trimming removed 1 base at V and 0 bases at J, with 10 bases between.

The chain uses TRBV9 and TRBJ2-1; 9 nucleotides line up with TRBD2. Germline-derived CDR1 and CDR2 are SGDLS and YYNGEE. The V and J ends lost 4 bases and 4 bases, in that order; junction bases with no gene match: 6. There are 15 residues in the CDR3. The CDR3 loop reads CASSPRTSAYNEQFF. CDR3 coding DNA: TGTGCCAGCAGCCCGCGGACTAGCGCATACAATGAGCAGTTCTTC.

J is TRBJ2-1 and V is TRBV6-6, with TRBD2 identical over 8 bases. Unmatched junction bases numbered 12, after V lost 4 bases and J lost 10 bases. This CDR3 has 15 amino acids. CDR1 and CDR2 from the germline V gene are MNHNY and SVGAGI (reference sequence). CDR3: CASSLPGGPKSEQFF. In nucleotides, the CDR3 is TGTGCCAGCAGTTTACCGGGGGGGCCGAAGTCCGAGCAGTTCTTC.

The count of this clone is one. The chain is built from TRBV10-3 and TRBJ2-3, with 13 positions matching TRBD2. Germline V lookup: CDR1 ENHRY, CDR2 SYGVKD. CDR3 size: 15 residues. V shed 6 bases, J shed 4 bases, and the junction held 4 bases outside the gene matches. CDR3 residues: CAISRTSGSADTQYF. The CDR3 DNA reads as TGTGCCATCAGCCGGACTAGCGGGAGTGCAGATACGCAGTATTTT.

This clone counts as medium-sized. The chain has TRBV19 and TRBJ1-5; no reliable D call. The CDR3 is 12 amino acids. Per the germline V gene, CDR1 is LNHDA and CDR2 is SQIVND (reference sequence). The V gene lost 5 bases and the J gene lost 7 bases, with 9 bases spanning the gap. The CDR3 coding sequence is TGTGCCAGTAGTTACACTTTCCAGCCCCAGCATTTT. Translation: CASSYTFQPQHF. Drawing the rest from reference TRBV19 and TRBJ1-5, the complete variable domain is DGGITQSPKYLFRKEGQNVTLSCEQNLNHDAMYWYRQDPGQGLRLIYYSQIVNDFQKGDIAEGYSVSREKKESFPLTVTSAQKNPTAFYLCASSYTFQPQHFGDGTRLSIL.

V usage is TRBV6-5 and J usage is TRBJ2-7; D perhaps matches TRBD1 (5 bases). Trimming stripped 10 bases from V and 2 bases from J, with 12 bases between. The germline gives CDR1 MNHEY, CDR2 SVGAGI. This CDR3 comprises 12 residues. CDR3 coding DNA: TGTGCCATCTCAGGGTCAACCTACGAGCAGTACTTC. Protein product: CAISGSTYEQYF.

The chain combines TRBV2 with TRBJ2-7; D possibly matches TRBD1 or TRBD2 (5 bases each). V shed 7 bases and J shed 4 bases, with 11 bases lying between them. Germline V gene sequence: CDR1 SNHLY, CDR2 FYNNEI. The CDR3 runs to 12 residues. The CDR3 DNA reads TGTGCCAGCACCCGGGACGGTTACGAGCAGTACTTC. Its protein product is CASTRDGYEQYF.